This paragraph reports one T cell receptor (beta chain). The data were taken from a study of blood T cell repertoires in COVID-19. About the research overall: The study drew acute and convalescent COVID-19 samples from the United States, Italy and Spain. T cells, B-cell-depleted T cells, or PBMCs provided the cDNA or gDNA that served as material.

Per the authors' pipeline: Reference gene primers were amplified, and this amplification served to estimate nucleated cell counts. Some clones are missing from TCRdb's copy, which holds only in-frame ones; the method was immunoSEQ multiplex PCR. D and trimming were read from the DNA, whereas the V and J calls and clone size are those reported in that table. The sample holds some 260,000 clones; 70% to 85% are singletons and the top ten take more than 7%. V lost 3 bases to trimming and J lost 0 bases; unmatched junction nucleotides: 1. The CDR3 runs to 14 residues. Germline-derived CDR1 and CDR2 are MDHEN and SYDVKM.

Sequenced sample: peripheral blood. This TCR was recovered from a man of 80 years or more with acute or convalescent COVID-19. The chain couples TRBV28 to TRBJ2-7; TRBD1 matches 8 bases. The CDR3 protein is CASSFQGASYEQYF. The CDR3 DNA reads TGTGCCAGCAGTTTCCAGGGGGCCTCCTACGAGCAGTACTTC.